The sequence of this TCR beta chain was determined in a study of breast tumors, draining lymph nodes, adjacent tissues. Using its own MiXCR run on the multiplex PCR reads, TCRdb lists one record per CDR3 protein. This repertoire shows tens of thousands of distinct CDR3 sequences, 42% found once; its top ten account for about 10%. Study results and caveats: Compared with basal-like, luminal-like tumors shared significantly more repertoire with nontumor tissue. Most tumor T cells seemingly derive from lymph node, then expand in tumor.

The CDR3 runs to 15 residues. Germline V lookup: CDR1 SNHLY, CDR2 FYNNEI. For this clonotype: Its matching antigen is unknown. One junction end does not reproduce the germline sequence, and a read error may be involved.

The origin of this receptor is a female donor with breast cancer. Some clones in this sample may be carry-over from other donors' samples. The sample consisted of breast tumor tissue. V gene TRBV2 combines with J gene TRBJ2-2; TRBD2 might be the D (6 bases). The chain's CDR3 is CASGERTAGTEELFF. DNA for the CDR3: TGTGCCAGCGGTGAACGAACAGCGGGTACCGAGGAGCTGTTTTTT.